The 17 T cell receptor beta chains reported below all come from one sample, sequenced in a study of T cells in Graves' hyperthyroidism and ophthalmopathy. Template material for amplifying TCR beta CDR3 regions consisted of RNA transcripts. HTBI primers were the set used in a first-round RT-PCR of the TCR CDR3. TCRdb re-called the multiplex PCR reads through MiXCR, storing one row per CDR3 protein. The table lists about 770,000 distinct CDR3 sequences, 18% of them singletons, with 16% in the top ten. The source material was blood. The origin of the receptors is a woman aged 50 to 65 with Graves' hyperthyroidism that later progressed to Graves' ophthalmopathy.

This clonotype was seen at least ten times. The V call is TRBV2, the J call TRBJ2-2, with TRBD1 matching 7 bases. The CDR3 consists of 14 residues. In germline, CDR1 is SNHLY, CDR2 FYNNEI. J lost 3 bases, V lost 8 bases, and 6 bases had no gene match. The chain's CDR3 is CASSYDRDTGELFF. DNA of the CDR3: TGTGCCAGCTCTTACGACAGGGACACCGGGGAGCTGTTTTTT.

For this clonotype: A much larger clone lies one base from this, so it may be a read error. This sequence joins TRBV12-3 or TRBV12-4 and TRBJ1-5; 7 bases line up with TRBD1. CDR3 length: 15 residues. With 5 bases clipped from V and 6 bases from J, the junction kept 10 bases outside the gene matches. This chain's CDR3 is CASSTTEGGCQPQHF. DNA for the CDR3: TGTGCCAGCAGTACCACCGAAGGGGGCTGTCAGCCCCAGCATTTT.

This clonotype was picked up many times. The V and J genes are TRBV7-8 and TRBJ2-5; D remains ambiguous. Germline values: CDR1 SGHVS, CDR2 FQNEAQ. The V and J ends lost 2 bases and 2 bases respectively, with 30 bases between them. The CDR3 is made up of 21 amino acids. The CDR3 region is CASSLRREESQLVLGQETQYF. The CDR3 nucleotides read TGTGCCAGCAGCTTACGGCGAGAGGAGAGTCAATTAGTTCTAGGGCAAGAGACCCAGTACTTC. Supplemented by reference TRBV7-8 and TRBJ2-5, the full variable domain reads GAGVSQSPRYKVAKRGQDVALRCDPISGHVSLFWYQQALGQGPEFLTYFQNEAQLDKSGLPSDRFFAERPEGSVSTLKIQRTQQEDSAVYLCASSLRREESQLVLGQETQYFGPGTRLLVL.

This clonotype was seen repeatedly, ten times or more. CDR3 nucleotides: TGCAGTGCTAGTTCCCCCGGGGAGGGGAGAAGGACTGAAGCTTTCTTT. Translated, it gives CSASSPGEGRRTEAFF. The chain carries TRBV20-1 and TRBJ1-1; maybe TRBD1 (5 bases). The CDR3 loop spans 16 amino acids. Germline V gene data show CDR1 as DFQATT and CDR2 as SNEGSKA (reference sequence). V lost 3 bases and J 5 bases, leaving 22 bases between the germline ends.

This clonotype was recorded many times. The chain links TRBV27 to TRBJ2-1; D remains ambiguous. The germline V gene has CDR1 MNHEY and CDR2 SMNVEV (reference sequence). Trimming took off 3 bases at V and 3 bases at J, with 18 bases between the two ends. This CDR3 comprises 17 residues. In DNA, the CDR3 is TGTGCCAGCAGTTTGTTAAAACTTGACTTCGGCTACAATGAGCAGTTCTTC. It codes for CASSLLKLDFGYNEQFF.

This clonotype has ten or more counts. The chain recombines TRBV11-2 with TRBJ1-1, with 9 nucleotides matching TRBD1. With V trimmed by 4 bases and J by 4 bases, 7 bases remained unmatched. The CDR3 loop spans 15 amino acids. CDR1 is SGHAT, CDR2 FQNNGV, per germline. The CDR3 here is CASSSHRGRVTEAFF. The CDR3 DNA follows: TGTGCCAGCAGCTCCCACAGGGGGCGGGTCACTGAAGCTTTCTTT.

V is TRBV28 and J is TRBJ2-1, with D possibly TRBD1 on 6 matching bases. CDR1 and CDR2 from the germline V gene are MDHEN and SYDVKM. The CDR3 sequence is 15 residues long. V lost 2 bases to trimming and J lost 9 bases, with 17 bases between them. The CDR3 is CASSLRGGGLGEQFF. The CDR3 region has the DNA TGTGCCAGCAGTTTAAGGGGTGGGGGCTTAGGTGAGCAGTTCTTC. The whole variable domain, filled in from reference TRBV28 and TRBJ2-1, reads DVKVTQSSRYLVKRTGEKVFLECVQDMDHENMFWYRQDPGLGLRLIYFSYDVKMKEKGDIPEGYSVSREKKERFSLILESASTNQTSMYLCASSLRGGGLGEQFFGPGTRLTVL.

This clonotype occurred a few times. V gene TRBV2 combines with J gene TRBJ1-6; the match to TRBD1 covers 7 bases. Losses at the gene ends were 3 bases for V and 4 bases for J; bases not matched to a gene: 6. Germline CDR1 reads SNHLY; CDR2 reads FYNNEI. CDR3 length equals 16 residues. Written as DNA, the CDR3 is TGTGCCAGCAGTGATAGACAGGGACTTTATAATTCACCCCTCCACTTT. Its translation is CASSDRQGLYNSPLHF.

This clonotype was observed at least ten times. The V call is TRBV7-8, the J call TRBJ2-1, with 10 bases aligning to TRBD2. This CDR3 is built from 14 residues. Germline V gene data show CDR1 as SGHVS and CDR2 as FQNEAQ. With V trimmed by 3 bases and J by 8 bases, 4 bases remained unmatched. DNA of the CDR3: TGTGCCAGCAGCTTTAGCGGGGGGTCGTATGAGCAGTTCTTC. Its translation is CASSFSGGSYEQFF.

The rearrangement joins TRBV4-1 to TRBJ1-5; maybe TRBD1 (5 bases). Germline assignment: CDR1 MGHRA and CDR2 YSYEKL. The CDR3 has 16 residues. Trimming cost V 2 bases and J 5 bases, with 16 bases left between them. CDR3 in amino acids: CASSQTPPQGHQPQHF. CDR3 DNA sequence: TGCGCCAGCAGCCAAACCCCTCCCCAGGGACATCAGCCCCAGCATTTT.

Many counts were recorded for this clonotype. J is TRBJ2-5 and V is TRBV3-1; tentatively, D is TRBD2 (6 bases). CDR1 and CDR2 from the germline V gene are LGHDT and YNNKEL (reference sequence). V was clipped by 2 bases and J by 1 base, with 14 bases between them. This CDR3 is built from 16 residues. The CDR3 is CASSQRRGARQETQYF. The DNA for the CDR3 is TGTGCCAGCAGCCAACGACGCGGGGCGCGCCAAGAGACCCAGTACTTC.

The genes are TRBV12-3 or TRBV12-4 and TRBJ2-7; TRBD1 aligns across 10 bases. V was clipped by 2 bases and J by 5 bases; unmatched bases: 3. The CDR3 has 14 residues. CDR3 loop: CASSLRGQGNEQYF. The CDR3, as DNA: TGTGCCAGCAGTTTAAGGGGACAGGGGAACGAGCAGTACTTC.

This clonotype was observed a single time. This may be a read error, as it is one base from a much larger clone. The chain joins TRBV30 to TRBJ1-5; no clear D. CDR1 and CDR2 (germline): GTSNPN, SVGIG (reference sequence). The CDR3 totals 13 residues. The CDR3 bases are TGTGCCTGGCGTGTCACCGGCAATCAGCCCCAGCATTTT. Protein: CAWRVTGNQPQHF.

V gene TRBV9 combines with J gene TRBJ2-1; the D is unclear. The CDR3 runs to 16 residues. From germline, CDR1 is SGDLS and CDR2 YYNGEE. The V end was cut by 0 bases, the J end by 2 bases, with 12 bases between. CDR3 in DNA: TGTGCCAGCAGCGTAGGAGGTTCCCGCACCTACAATGAGCAGTTCTTC. It translates to CASSVGGSRTYNEQFF.

Only a few counts were recorded for this clonotype. The gene calls are TRBV29-1 and TRBJ2-7; TRBD1 matches 9 bases. From germline, CDR1 is SQVTM and CDR2 ANQGSEA. This CDR3 is built from 15 residues. The junction had 5 bases not matched to a gene; V was cut back by 0 bases and J by 2 bases. The CDR3 here is CSVEDEGQGAYEQYF. CDR3 DNA sequence: TGCAGCGTTGAAGATGAGGGACAGGGAGCCTACGAGCAGTACTTC.

This clonotype was counted a few times. This chain joins TRBV12-3 or TRBV12-4 and TRBJ2-3; the D is unclear. V lost 2 bases and J lost 4, with 4 bases in between. This CDR3 comprises 12 residues. For the CDR3, the DNA is TGTGCCAGCAGTTTACAGCCAGATACGCAGTATTTT. Protein sequence: CASSLQPDTQYF.

The table lists this clonotype with many counts. The chain recombines TRBV3-1 with TRBJ1-2, with 7 nucleotides matching TRBD1. V lost 3 bases and J lost 5; bases outside the gene matches: 3. CDR3 length: 13 residues. The V gene's germline CDR1 is LGHDT and CDR2 YNNKEL (reference sequence). The CDR3 coding sequence is TGTGCCAGCAGCCAGGGACAGAAATATGGCTACACCTTC. Amino acid sequence: CASSQGQKYGYTF.